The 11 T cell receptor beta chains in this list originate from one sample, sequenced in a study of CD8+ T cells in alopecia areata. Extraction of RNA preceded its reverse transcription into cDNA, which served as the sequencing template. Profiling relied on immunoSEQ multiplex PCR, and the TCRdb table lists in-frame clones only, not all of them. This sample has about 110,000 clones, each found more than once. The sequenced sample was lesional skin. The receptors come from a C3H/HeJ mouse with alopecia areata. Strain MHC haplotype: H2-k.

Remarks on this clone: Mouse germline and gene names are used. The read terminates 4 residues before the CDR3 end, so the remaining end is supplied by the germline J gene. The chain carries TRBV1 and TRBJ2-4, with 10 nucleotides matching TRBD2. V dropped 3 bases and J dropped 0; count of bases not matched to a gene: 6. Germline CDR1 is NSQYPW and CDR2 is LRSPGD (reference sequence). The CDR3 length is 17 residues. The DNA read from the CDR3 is TGCACCTGCAGTGCTAACTGGGGGGGAACTAGTCAAAAC. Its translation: CTCSANWGGTSQN. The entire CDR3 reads CTCSANWGGTSQNTLYF.

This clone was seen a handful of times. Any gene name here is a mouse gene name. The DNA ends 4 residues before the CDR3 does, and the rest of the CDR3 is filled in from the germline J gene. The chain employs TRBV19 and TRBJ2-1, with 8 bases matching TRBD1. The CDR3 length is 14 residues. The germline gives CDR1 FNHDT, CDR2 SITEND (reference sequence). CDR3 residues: CASSMTGAGAEQFF. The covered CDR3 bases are TGTGCCAGCAGTATGACAGGGGCAGGAGCT.

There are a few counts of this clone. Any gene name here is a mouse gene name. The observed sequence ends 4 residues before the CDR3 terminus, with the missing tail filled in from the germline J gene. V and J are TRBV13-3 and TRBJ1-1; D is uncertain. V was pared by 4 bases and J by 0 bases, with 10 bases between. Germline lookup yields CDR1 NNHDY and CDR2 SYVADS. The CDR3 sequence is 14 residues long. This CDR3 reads CASSLDNANTEVFF. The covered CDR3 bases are TGTGCCAGCAGTCTCGACAATGCAAACACA.

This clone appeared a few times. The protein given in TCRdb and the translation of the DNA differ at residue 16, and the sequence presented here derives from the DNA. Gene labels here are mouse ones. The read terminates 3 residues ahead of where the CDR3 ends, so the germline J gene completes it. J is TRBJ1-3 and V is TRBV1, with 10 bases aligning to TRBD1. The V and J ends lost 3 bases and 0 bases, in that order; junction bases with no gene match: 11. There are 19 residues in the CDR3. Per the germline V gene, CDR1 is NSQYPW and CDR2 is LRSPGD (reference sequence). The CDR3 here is CTCSAPPGQGTYSGNTLYF. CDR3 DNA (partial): TGCACCTGCAGTGCCCCCCCGGGACAGGGGACCTATTCTGGAAATACG.

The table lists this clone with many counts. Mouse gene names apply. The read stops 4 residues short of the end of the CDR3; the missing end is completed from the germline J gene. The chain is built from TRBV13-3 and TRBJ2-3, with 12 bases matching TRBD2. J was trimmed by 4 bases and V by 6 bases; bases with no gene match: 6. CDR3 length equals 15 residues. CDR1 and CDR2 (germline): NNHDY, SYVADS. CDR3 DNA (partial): TGTGCCAGCAAGGATGGGACTGGGGGGCCAGAA. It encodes CASKDGTGGPE. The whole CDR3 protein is CASKDGTGGPETLYF.

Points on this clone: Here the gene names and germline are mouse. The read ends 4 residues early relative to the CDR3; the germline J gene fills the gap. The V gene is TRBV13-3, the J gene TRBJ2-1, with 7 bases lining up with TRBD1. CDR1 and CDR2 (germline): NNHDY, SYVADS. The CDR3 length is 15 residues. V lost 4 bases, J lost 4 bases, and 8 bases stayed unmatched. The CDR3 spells CASSPPGQRYAEQFF. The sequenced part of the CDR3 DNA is TGTGCCAGCAGTCCTCCGGGACAGAGATATGCT.

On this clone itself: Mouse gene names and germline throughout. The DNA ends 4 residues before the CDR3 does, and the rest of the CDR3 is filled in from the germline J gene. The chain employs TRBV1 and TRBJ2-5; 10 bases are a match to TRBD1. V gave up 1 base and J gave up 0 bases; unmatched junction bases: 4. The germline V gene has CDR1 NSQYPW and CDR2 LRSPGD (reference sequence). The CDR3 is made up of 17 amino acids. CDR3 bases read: TGCACCTGCAGTGCAGCAGGGACAGGGGTTAACCAAGAC. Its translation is CTCSAAGTGVNQD. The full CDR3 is CTCSAAGTGVNQDTQYF.

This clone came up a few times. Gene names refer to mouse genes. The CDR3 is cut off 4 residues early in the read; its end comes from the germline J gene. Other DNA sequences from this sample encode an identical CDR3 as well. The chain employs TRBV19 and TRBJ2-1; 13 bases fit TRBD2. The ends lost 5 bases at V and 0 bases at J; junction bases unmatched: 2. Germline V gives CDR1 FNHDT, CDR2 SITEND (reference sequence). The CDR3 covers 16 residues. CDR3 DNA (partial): TGTGCCAGCAGCAGGGACTGGGGGGGTAACTATGCT. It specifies CASSRDWGGNYA. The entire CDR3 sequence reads CASSRDWGGNYAEQFF.

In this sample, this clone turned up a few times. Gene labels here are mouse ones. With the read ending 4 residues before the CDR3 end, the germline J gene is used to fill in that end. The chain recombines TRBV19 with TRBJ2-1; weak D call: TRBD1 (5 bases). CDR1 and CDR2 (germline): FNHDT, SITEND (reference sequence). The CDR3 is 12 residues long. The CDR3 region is CASSPQGAEQFF. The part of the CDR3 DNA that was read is TGTGCCAGCAGCCCGCAGGGAGCT.

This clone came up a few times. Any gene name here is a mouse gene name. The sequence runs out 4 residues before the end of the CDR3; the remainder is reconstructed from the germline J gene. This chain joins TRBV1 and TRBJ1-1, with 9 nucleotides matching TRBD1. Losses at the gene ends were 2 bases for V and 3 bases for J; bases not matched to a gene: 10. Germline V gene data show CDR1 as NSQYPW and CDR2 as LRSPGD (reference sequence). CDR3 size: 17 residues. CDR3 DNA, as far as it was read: TGCACCTGCAGTGCAACCGGGACAGGGAAACTCTACACA. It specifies CTCSATGTGKLYT. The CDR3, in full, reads CTCSATGTGKLYTEVFF.

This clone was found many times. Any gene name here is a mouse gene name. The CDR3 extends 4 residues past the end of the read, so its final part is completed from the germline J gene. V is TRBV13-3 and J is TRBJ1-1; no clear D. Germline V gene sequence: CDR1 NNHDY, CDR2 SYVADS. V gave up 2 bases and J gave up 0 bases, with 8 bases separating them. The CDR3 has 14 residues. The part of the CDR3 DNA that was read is TGTGCCAGCAGTGAGCCGACATCAAACACA. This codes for CASSEPTSNT. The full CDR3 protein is CASSEPTSNTEVFF.